The 6 T cell receptor beta chains below all came from one sample that was sequenced in a study of T cell responses to AZD1222 COVID-19 vaccine. Sequencing used immunoSEQ multiplex PCR; TCRdb keeps in-frame clones, though not all of them. Among around 140,000 clones listed, over 85% were seen once. This specimen consisted of peripheral blood, obtained on day 0 of AZD1222 vaccination. The receptor set was obtained from an adult in good health.

This chain uses TRBV18 with TRBJ2-1; no firm D call. Deletions cut 4 bases from V and 10 bases from J, with 11 bases between. Germline V lookup: CDR1 KGHSH, CDR2 LQKENI. The CDR3 spans 12 residues. The CDR3 reads CASSLRVFEQFF. The CDR3 DNA follows: TGTGCCAGCTCACTCCGGGTTTTCGAGCAGTTCTTC.

This chain joins TRBV14 and TRBJ1-1, with TRBD1 as a possible D gene (5 bases). Trimming removed 1 base at V and 5 bases at J, with 11 bases between. CDR3 size: 14 residues. Germline V lookup: CDR1 SGHDN, CDR2 FVKESK. The chain's CDR3 is CASSQVGVGTEAFF. The DNA of the CDR3 is TGTGCCAGCAGCCAAGTAGGGGTAGGGACTGAAGCTTTCTTT.

The chain has TRBV11-2 and TRBJ1-5; D not resolved. The V end was cut by 5 bases, the J end by 1 base, with 6 bases between. The CDR3 sequence is 13 residues long. Germline assignment: CDR1 SGHAT and CDR2 FQNNGV. Written as DNA, the CDR3 is TGTGCCAGCAGCACAGCGAGCAATCAGCCCCAGCATTTT. The encoded protein is CASSTASNQPQHF.

The chain is built from TRBV4-1 and TRBJ1-5; TRBD1 is a possible D gene (5 bases). V was clipped by 0 bases and J by 3 bases, with 21 bases between them. This CDR3 is built from 19 residues. Germline assignment: CDR1 MGHRA and CDR2 YSYEKL. The CDR3 here is CASSQDGVPGPGSNQPQHF. The CDR3 DNA follows: TGCGCCAGCAGCCAAGATGGCGTGCCAGGGCCGGGCTCCAATCAGCCCCAGCATTTT.

This clone was seen just once. The J gene is TRBJ2-7, the V gene TRBV27; 7 bases fit TRBD2. CDR1 is MNHEY, CDR2 SMNVEV, per germline (reference sequence). The CDR3 runs 15 residues. Trimming took 3 bases from V and 5 from J; bases not matched to a gene: 10. The CDR3 coding sequence is TGTGCCAGCAGTTTGCTTGGGGGGAGGGCCCACGAGCAGTACTTC. Translating gives CASSLLGGRAHEQYF.

The chain has TRBV30 and TRBJ2-6; 7 positions agree with TRBD1. In germline, CDR1 is GTSNPN, CDR2 SVGIG (reference sequence). CDR3 size: 19 residues. V lost 0 bases and J lost 2; bases outside the gene matches: 13. The CDR3 protein is CAWSVKARGKKAGANVLTF. In DNA, the CDR3 is TGTGCCTGGAGTGTAAAGGCCAGGGGGAAAAAAGCTGGGGCCAACGTCCTGACTTTC.